The entry below gives a single TCR beta chain sequence along with its context. CDR1 and CDR2 from the germline V gene are SGHAT and FQDESV (reference sequence). V gave up 2 bases and J gave up 6 bases, with 13 bases separating them. This CDR3 contains 14 residues. This specimen comes from a study of T cell clones after liver transplantation. The data were produced by immunoSEQ multiplex PCR, yet TCRdb's version contains in-frame clones alone and is incomplete. The table includes over 100,000 clones, around 83% detected once. The chain is built from TRBV11-1 and TRBJ1-1; D remains unclear. This TCR was sampled from a human donor who received a liver transplant. Here the sequenced sample was CD4+ T cells from blood, taken before liver transplant. In nucleotides, the CDR3 is TGTGCCAGCAGCTTAAGAGGCACTAGCGCTGAAGCTTTCTTT. This encodes CASSLRGTSAEAFF. The full variable domain, completed using reference TRBV11-1 and TRBJ1-1, is EAEVAQSPRYKITEKSQAVAFWCDPISGHATLYWYRQILGQGPELLVQFQDESVVDDSQLPKDRFSAERLKGVDSTLKIQPAELGDSAMYLCASSLRGTSAEAFFGQGTRLTVV.